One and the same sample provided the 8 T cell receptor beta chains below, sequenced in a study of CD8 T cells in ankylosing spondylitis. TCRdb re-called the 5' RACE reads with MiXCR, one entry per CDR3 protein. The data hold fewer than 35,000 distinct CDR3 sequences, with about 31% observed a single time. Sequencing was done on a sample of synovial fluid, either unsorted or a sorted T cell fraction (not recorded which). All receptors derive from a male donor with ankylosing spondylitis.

Here the CDR3 reads CSAWGLAGATYNEQFF. The CDR3 coding sequence is TGCAGTGCTTGGGGACTAGCGGGGGCAACCTACAATGAGCAGTTCTTC. The V call is TRBV20-1, the J call TRBJ2-1; 14 bases line up with TRBD2. The V gene's germline CDR1 is DFQATT and CDR2 SNEGSKA (reference sequence). The CDR3 is 16 amino acids. Losses at the gene ends were 5 bases for V and 2 bases for J; bases not matched to a gene: 5.

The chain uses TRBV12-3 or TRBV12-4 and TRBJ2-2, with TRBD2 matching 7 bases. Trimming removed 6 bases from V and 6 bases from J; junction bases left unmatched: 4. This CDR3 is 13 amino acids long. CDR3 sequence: CASSWTSSGELFF. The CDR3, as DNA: TGTGCCAGCAGCTGGACTAGTTCCGGGGAGCTGTTTTTT.

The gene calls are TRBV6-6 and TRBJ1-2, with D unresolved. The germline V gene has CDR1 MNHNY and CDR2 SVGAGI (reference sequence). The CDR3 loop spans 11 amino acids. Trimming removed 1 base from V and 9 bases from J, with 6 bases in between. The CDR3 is CASSYLERYTF. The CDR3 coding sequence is TGTGCCAGCAGTTACTTAGAGCGCTACACCTTC.

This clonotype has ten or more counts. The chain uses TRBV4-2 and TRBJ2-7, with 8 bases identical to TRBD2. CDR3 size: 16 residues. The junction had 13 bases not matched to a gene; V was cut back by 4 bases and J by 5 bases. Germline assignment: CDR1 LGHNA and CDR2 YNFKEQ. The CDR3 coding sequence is TGTGCCAGCAGCCCCCATGCTAGCGGGCGACGGGACGAGCAGTACTTC. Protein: CASSPHASGRRDEQYF.

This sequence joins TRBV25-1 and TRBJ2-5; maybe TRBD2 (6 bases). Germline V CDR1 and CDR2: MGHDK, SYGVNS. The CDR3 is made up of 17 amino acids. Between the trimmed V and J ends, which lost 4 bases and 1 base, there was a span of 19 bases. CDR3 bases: TGTGCCAGCAGTGGGGCAGAGGTAGCGGAAGTCCAAGAGACCCAGTACTTC. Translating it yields CASSGAEVAEVQETQYF.

The CDR3 bases are TGTGCCAGCAGCCAAGGGCGGTGGGGGACCTTGTACCAAGAGACCCAGTACTTC. This translates into CASSQGRWGTLYQETQYF. The chain links TRBV14 to TRBJ2-5; D possibly matches TRBD1 or TRBD2 (5 bases each). The V end was cut by 1 base, the J end by 0 bases, with 18 bases between. Germline lookup yields CDR1 SGHDN and CDR2 FVKESK. The CDR3 is 18 residues long.

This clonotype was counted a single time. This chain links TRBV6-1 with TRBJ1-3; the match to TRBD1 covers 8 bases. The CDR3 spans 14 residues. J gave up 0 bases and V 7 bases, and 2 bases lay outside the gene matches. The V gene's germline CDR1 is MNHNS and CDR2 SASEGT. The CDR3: CASNTGGSGNTIYF. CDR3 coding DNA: TGTGCCAGCAACACAGGGGGCTCTGGAAACACCATATATTTT.

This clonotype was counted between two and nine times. CDR3 coding DNA: TGCAGTGCTAGTAAGCTCTCTAGCTCCTACAATGAGCAGTTCTTC. Its translation is CSASKLSSSYNEQFF. The chain links TRBV20-1 to TRBJ2-1; D call uncertain. This CDR3 region has 15 residues. V was clipped by 3 bases and J by 0 bases, with 12 bases between them. The germline CDR1 and CDR2 sequences are DFQATT and SNEGSKA (reference sequence).